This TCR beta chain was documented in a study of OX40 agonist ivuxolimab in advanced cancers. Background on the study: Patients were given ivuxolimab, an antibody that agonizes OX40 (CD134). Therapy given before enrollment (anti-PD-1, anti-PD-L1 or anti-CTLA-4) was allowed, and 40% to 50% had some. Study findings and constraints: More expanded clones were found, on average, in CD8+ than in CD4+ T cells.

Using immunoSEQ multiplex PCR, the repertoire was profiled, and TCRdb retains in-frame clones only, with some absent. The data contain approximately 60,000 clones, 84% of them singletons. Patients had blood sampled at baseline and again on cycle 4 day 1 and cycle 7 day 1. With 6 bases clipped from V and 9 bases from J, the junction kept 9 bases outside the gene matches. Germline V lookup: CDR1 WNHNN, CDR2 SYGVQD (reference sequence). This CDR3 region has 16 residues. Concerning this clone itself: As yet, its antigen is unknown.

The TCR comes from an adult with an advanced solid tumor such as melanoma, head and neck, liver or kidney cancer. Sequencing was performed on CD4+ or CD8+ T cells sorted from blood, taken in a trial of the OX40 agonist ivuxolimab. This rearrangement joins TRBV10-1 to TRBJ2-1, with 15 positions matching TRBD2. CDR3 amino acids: CASRPGTSGGRTEQFF. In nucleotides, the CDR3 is TGCGCCAGCAGGCCCGGGACTAGCGGGGGGCGCACTGAGCAGTTCTTC.